These 7 T cell receptor beta chains share one sample of origin, sequenced in a study of cytomegalovirus exposure and HLA in healthy donors. Primers included in the PCR were 60 Vbeta and 13 Jbeta primers. TCRdb's table, derived via immunoSEQ multiplex PCR, lists solely in-frame clones and lacks some. The table counts about 32,000 clones; around 4.5% lies in the top ten. Specimen: PBMCs. The receptors stem from a female donor in good health and CMV-seronegative.

This chain uses TRBV6-5 with TRBJ1-2; TRBD1 matches 7 bases. The CDR3 runs 12 residues. CDR1 is MNHEY, CDR2 SVGAGI, per germline. J gave up 2 bases and V 6 bases, and 0 bases lay outside the gene matches. CDR3 region: CASRGGNYGYTF. CDR3 coding DNA: TGTGCCAGCAGAGGGGGCAACTATGGCTACACCTTC.

The rearrangement links TRBV25-1 to TRBJ1-6, with D possibly matching TRBD1 (6 bases). The CDR3 is 13 residues long. The ends were cut back, 6 bases at V and 16 bases at J, with 19 bases in the middle. Germline loops: CDR1 MGHDK, CDR2 SYGVNS. DNA of the CDR3: TGTGCCAGCAGACCTCGGGGACAAAGAGGTCTCCACTTT. Translated, it gives CASRPRGQRGLHF.

CDR3 DNA: TGTGCCAGCAGTGAGCGAGACAGCTTTTACTATGGCTACACCTTC. Protein sequence: CASSERDSFYYGYTF. The rearrangement uses TRBV25-1 and TRBJ1-2; possible D gene TRBD1, 5 bases. The germline V gene has CDR1 MGHDK and CDR2 SYGVNS. The CDR3 has 15 residues. V lost 3 bases and J lost 3, with 14 bases in between.

This chain joins TRBV12-5 and TRBJ2-4; D remains ambiguous. V lost 5 bases and J 4 bases, leaving 18 bases between the germline ends. Germline CDR1 is LGHNT and CDR2 is FRNRAP. The CDR3 runs to 16 residues. Written as DNA, the CDR3 is TGTGCTAGTGGTCAGACCTTGACTGGAGCAAAAAACATTCAGTACTTC. Translating it yields CASGQTLTGAKNIQYF.

The rearrangement uses TRBV7-3 and TRBJ2-5; D is perhaps TRBD2 (6 bases). The CDR3 is 13 amino acids. The V and J ends lost 4 bases and 5 bases respectively, with 11 bases between them. The germline CDR1 and CDR2 sequences are SGHTA and FQGTGA. The CDR3 loop reads CASSSGVRETQYF. CDR3 nucleotide sequence: TGTGCCAGCAGCTCGGGGGTTCGGGAGACCCAGTACTTC.

This chain links TRBV5-3 with TRBJ1-2; a weak D match, TRBD1 (6 bases). TRBV5-3 is sorted into the ORF group, with uncertain function. Between the trimmed V and J ends, which lost 4 bases and 1 base, there was a span of 17 bases. The CDR3 is 16 residues long. CDR3 coding DNA: TGTGCCAGAAGCCCCGTGACGGCAGGGGATAACTATGGCTACACCTTC. Residues: CARSPVTAGDNYGYTF.

The V call is TRBV19, the J call TRBJ1-2; 9 positions match TRBD1. This CDR3 comprises 18 residues. The V and J ends lost 0 bases and 2 bases, in that order; junction bases with no gene match: 10. Germline V lookup: CDR1 LNHDA, CDR2 SQIVND (reference sequence). This CDR3 is CASSIDRTGVLVNYGYTF. CDR3 nucleotide sequence: TGTGCCAGTAGTATAGATCGGACAGGGGTGCTGGTGAACTATGGCTACACCTTC.